The source of this TCR beta chain is a study of blood T cell repertoires in COVID-19. Only in-frame clones appear in the TCRdb table, and some are missing; sequencing was by immunoSEQ multiplex PCR. The table has tens of thousands of clones, around 87% seen once. CDR3 size: 15 residues. With 3 bases removed from V and 5 bases from J, the gap between germline ends came to 14 bases. Germline V gene data show CDR1 as LNHDA and CDR2 as SQIVND (reference sequence). The sequence was obtained from a woman aged 80 or over with COVID-19, enrolled during active disease. The chain combines TRBV19 with TRBJ2-1; D unclear. The specimen was peripheral blood. Here the CDR3 DNA reads TGTGCCAGTAGTATTCTAGGAAGCACCGACAATGAGCAGTTCTTC. This sequence encodes CASSILGSTDNEQFF.